The clone carrying this T cell receptor (beta chain) was counted a single time. Its cognate antigen is unknown. This record comes from a study of cytomegalovirus exposure and HLA in healthy donors. Study outcomes and limitations: Among TCR beta chains, those listed as cytomegalovirus-associated numbered more than 150. Reportedly, diagnosis of cytomegalovirus status by the classifier showed high specificity and sensitivity.

Separate from the roughly 710-subject first cohort, the roughly 130-subject validation cohort was the one that the donors belonged to. Profiling relied on immunoSEQ multiplex PCR, and the TCRdb table lists in-frame clones only, not all of them. Of approximately 120,000 clones listed, about nine tenths were seen once; the top ten hold approximately 2.3%. The specimen was PBMCs. The receptor's source is a woman under 30 in good health and CMV-seronegative.

The CDR3 loop reads CASSLGRGQIYGYTF. DNA for the CDR3: TGTGCCAGCAGCTTGGGCCGGGGTCAAATCTATGGCTACACCTTC. The chain joins TRBV7-2 to TRBJ1-2; D not certain. With 3 bases removed from V and 4 bases from J, the gap between germline ends came to 15 bases. Germline values: CDR1 SGHTA, CDR2 FQGNSA. This CDR3 has 15 amino acids.